Each of the 7 T cell receptor beta chains below was sequenced from the same sample in a study of blood T cell repertoires in COVID-19. TCRdb's copy holds only in-frame clones and misses some; the assay was immunoSEQ multiplex PCR. The sample gives roughly 350,000 clones, 87% of which show up once; around 6% is in the top ten. Sequencing used peripheral blood. The receptors come from a woman between 50 and 59 years old with COVID-19, enrolled during active disease.

The chain employs TRBV21-1 and TRBJ2-1; the table names TRBD2, a call not compared with the DNA. TRBV21-1 corresponds to a pseudogene. The length of the CDR3 is 17 residues. CDR3 region: CASSNPHNREGRNEQFF. DNA for the CDR3: TGTGCCAGCAGCAACCCTCACAACCGGGAAGGGCGTAATGAGCAGTTCTTC.

CDR3 region: CASSQHRGRGEQFF. DNA of the CDR3: TGTGCCAGCAGCCAACACAGGGGGCGGGGGGAGCAGTTCTTC. The genes are TRBV11-3 and TRBJ2-1, with 9 bases lining up with TRBD1. This CDR3 contains 14 residues. The V gene's germline CDR1 is SGHNT and CDR2 YENEEA. V lost 5 bases to trimming and J lost 10 bases; unmatched junction nucleotides: 9.

The chain couples TRBV7-9 to TRBJ1-1; 7 bases align to TRBD1. Germline CDR1 is SEHNR and CDR2 is FQNEAQ (reference sequence). The CDR3 loop spans 15 amino acids. The V and J ends lost 5 bases and 4 bases, in that order; junction bases with no gene match: 10. CDR3 nucleotides: TGTGCCAGCAGCCTACTAACAGGGGTAGGCACTGAAGCTTTCTTT. It encodes CASSLLTGVGTEAFF.

The V and J genes are TRBV5-1 and TRBJ2-1; 14 nucleotides agree with TRBD2. There are 16 residues in the CDR3. Germline CDR1 reads SGHRS; CDR2 reads YFSETQ. Germline trimming cut 0 bases from V and 6 bases from J; bases unmatched to any gene: 2. The CDR3 protein is CASSLGTSGRPNEQFF. The CDR3 coding sequence is TGCGCCAGCAGCTTGGGGACTAGCGGGAGGCCCAATGAGCAGTTCTTC.

The chain employs TRBV7-9 and TRBJ2-7; TRBD1 might be the D (6 bases). CDR3 length: 14 amino acids. V dropped 3 bases and J dropped 6 bases, with 15 bases sitting between them. Germline loops: CDR1 SEHNR, CDR2 FQNEAQ (reference sequence). The CDR3 DNA sequence: TGTGCCAGCAGCTTCACAGGGTCCTCTGTCGAGCAGTACTTC. It translates to CASSFTGSSVEQYF.

The chain is built from TRBV19 and TRBJ2-3; 9 nucleotides match TRBD1. CDR3 size: 15 residues. Trimming at V came to 5 bases and at J to 2 bases, leaving 5 bases not matched to a gene. Germline CDR1 LNHDA, CDR2 SQIVND (reference sequence). Here the CDR3 DNA reads TGTGCCAGTAGTGCAGGGACAGGGTACACAGATACGCAGTATTTT. It yields the protein CASSAGTGYTDTQYF. Full variable domain (rest looked up from reference TRBV19 and TRBJ2-3): DGGITQSPKYLFRKEGQNVTLSCEQNLNHDAMYWYRQDPGQGLRLIYYSQIVNDFQKGDIAEGYSVSREKKESFPLTVTSAQKNPTAFYLCASSAGTGYTDTQYFGPGTRLTVL.

As to this clone: Additional DNA sequences in this sample encode the identical CDR3. The genes are TRBV27 and TRBJ2-3, with D uncertain. In germline, CDR1 is MNHEY, CDR2 SMNVEV (reference sequence). The CDR3 consists of 11 residues. V gave up 3 bases and J gave up 5 bases, with 3 bases separating them. The CDR3 DNA is TGTGCCAGCAGTTTCAGAGATACGCAGTATTTT. It is translated as CASSFRDTQYF.